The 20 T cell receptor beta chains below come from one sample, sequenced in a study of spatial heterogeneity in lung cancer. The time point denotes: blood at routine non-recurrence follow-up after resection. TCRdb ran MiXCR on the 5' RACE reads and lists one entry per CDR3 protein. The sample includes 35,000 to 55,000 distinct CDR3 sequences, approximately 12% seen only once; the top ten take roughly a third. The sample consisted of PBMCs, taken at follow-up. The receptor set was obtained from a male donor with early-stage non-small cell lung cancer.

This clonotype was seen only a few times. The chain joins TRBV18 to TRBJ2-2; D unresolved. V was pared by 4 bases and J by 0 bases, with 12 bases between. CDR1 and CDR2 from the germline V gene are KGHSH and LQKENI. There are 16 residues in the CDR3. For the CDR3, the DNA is TGTGCCAGCTCACTGAACGGTCCCGCGAACACCGGGGAGCTGTTTTTT. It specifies CASSLNGPANTGELFF.

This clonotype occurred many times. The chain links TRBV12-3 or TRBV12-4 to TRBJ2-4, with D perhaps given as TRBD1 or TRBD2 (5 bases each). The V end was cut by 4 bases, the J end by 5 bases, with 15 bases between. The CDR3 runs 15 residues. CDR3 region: CASSSSLLGQNIQYF. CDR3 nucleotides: TGTGCCAGCAGTTCCTCCCTTTTGGGACAAAACATTCAGTACTTC.

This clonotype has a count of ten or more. CDR3 residues: CASSLSFGLLNYGYTF. CDR3 in DNA: TGTGCCAGCAGTTTATCGTTCGGGCTCCTTAACTATGGCTACACCTTC. This sequence joins TRBV27 and TRBJ1-2; D gene ambiguous. CDR1 and CDR2 from the germline V gene are MNHEY and SMNVEV (reference sequence). The CDR3 length is 16 residues. The V end lost 0 bases, the J end lost 1 base, and 12 bases lay between the germline ends.

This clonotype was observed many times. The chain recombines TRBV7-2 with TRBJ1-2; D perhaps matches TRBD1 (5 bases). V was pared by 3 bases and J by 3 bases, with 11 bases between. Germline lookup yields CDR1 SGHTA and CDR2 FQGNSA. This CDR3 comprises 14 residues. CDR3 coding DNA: TGTGCCAGCAGCTTTCCCCGGGACGACTATGGCTACACCTTC. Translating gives CASSFPRDDYGYTF.

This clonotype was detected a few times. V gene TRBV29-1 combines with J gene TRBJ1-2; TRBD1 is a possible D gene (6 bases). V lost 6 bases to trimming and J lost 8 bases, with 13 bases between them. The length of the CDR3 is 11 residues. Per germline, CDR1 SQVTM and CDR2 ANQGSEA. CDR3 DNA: TGCAGCGTCTCAGGGGTAAACGGCTACACCTTC. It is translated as CSVSGVNGYTF.

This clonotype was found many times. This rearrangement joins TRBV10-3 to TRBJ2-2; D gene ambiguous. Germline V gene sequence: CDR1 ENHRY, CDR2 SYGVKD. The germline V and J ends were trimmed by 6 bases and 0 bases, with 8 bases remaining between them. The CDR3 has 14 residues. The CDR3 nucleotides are TGTGCCATCAGCGCCTCCGCGAACACCGGGGAGCTGTTTTTT. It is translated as CAISASANTGELFF.

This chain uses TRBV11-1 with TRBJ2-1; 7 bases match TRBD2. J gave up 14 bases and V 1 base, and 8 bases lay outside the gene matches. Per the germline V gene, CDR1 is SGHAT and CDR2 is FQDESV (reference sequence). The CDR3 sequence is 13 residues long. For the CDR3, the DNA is TGTGCCAGCAGCTTAGTACCGCGGGAGCGAGAGTTCTTC. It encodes CASSLVPREREFF.

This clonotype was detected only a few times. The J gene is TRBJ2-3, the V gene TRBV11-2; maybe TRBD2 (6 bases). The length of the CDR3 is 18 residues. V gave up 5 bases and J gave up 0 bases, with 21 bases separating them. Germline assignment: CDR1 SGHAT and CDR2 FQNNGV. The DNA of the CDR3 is TGTGCCAGCAGCCCGCGGGGATGGCCCAGCGACAGCACAGATACGCAGTATTTT. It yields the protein CASSPRGWPSDSTDTQYF.

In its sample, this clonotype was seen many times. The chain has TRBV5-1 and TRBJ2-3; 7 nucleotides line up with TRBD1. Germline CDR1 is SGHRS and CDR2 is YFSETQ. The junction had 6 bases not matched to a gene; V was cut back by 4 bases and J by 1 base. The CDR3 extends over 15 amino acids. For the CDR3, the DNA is TGCGCCAGCAGCCTTCCAGGACAGGGCACAGATACGCAGTATTTT. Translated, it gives CASSLPGQGTDTQYF. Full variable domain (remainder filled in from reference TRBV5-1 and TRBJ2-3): KAGVTQTPRYLIKTRGQQVTLSCSPISGHRSVSWYQQTPGQGLQFLFEYFSETQRNKGNFPGRFSGRQFSNSRSEMNVSTLELGDSALYLCASSLPGQGTDTQYFGPGTRLTVL.

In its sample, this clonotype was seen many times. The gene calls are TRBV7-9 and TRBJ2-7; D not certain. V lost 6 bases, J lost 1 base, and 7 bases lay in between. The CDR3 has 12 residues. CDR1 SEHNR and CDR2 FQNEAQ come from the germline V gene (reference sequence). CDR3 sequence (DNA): TGTGCCAGCAGTCGGAGATCCTACGAGCAGTACTTC. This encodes CASSRRSYEQYF. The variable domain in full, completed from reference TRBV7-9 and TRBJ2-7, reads DTGVSQNPRHKITKRGQNVTFRCDPISEHNRLYWYRQTLGQGPEFLTYFQNEAQLEKSRLLSDRFSAERPKGSFSTLEIQRTEQGDSAMYLCASSRRSYEQYFGPGTRLTVT.

CDR3 sequence: CASSLPAGTRNSPLHF. DNA for the CDR3: TGCGCCAGCAGTCTCCCGGCGGGGACAAGGAATTCACCCCTCCACTTT. V is TRBV23-1 and J is TRBJ1-6; tentatively, D is TRBD1 (6 bases). TRBV23-1 is designated an ORF whose function remains uncertain. V was pared by 4 bases and J by 7 bases, with 17 bases between. The CDR3 extends over 16 amino acids.

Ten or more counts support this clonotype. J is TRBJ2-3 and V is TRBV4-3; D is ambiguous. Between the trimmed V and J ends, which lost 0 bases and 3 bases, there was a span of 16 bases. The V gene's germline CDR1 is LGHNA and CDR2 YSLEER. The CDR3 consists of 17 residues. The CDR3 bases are TGCGCCAGCAGCCAAGATGGCGAGGCCTTCGGGACAGATACGCAGTATTTT. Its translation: CASSQDGEAFGTDTQYF.

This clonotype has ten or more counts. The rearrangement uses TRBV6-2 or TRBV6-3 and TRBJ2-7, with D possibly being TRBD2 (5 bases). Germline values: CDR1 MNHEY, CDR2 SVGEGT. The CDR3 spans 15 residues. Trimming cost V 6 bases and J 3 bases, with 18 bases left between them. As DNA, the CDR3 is TGTGCCAGCAGAGCCACCCGGGGTTTCATCTACGAGCAGTACTTC. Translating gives CASRATRGFIYEQYF.

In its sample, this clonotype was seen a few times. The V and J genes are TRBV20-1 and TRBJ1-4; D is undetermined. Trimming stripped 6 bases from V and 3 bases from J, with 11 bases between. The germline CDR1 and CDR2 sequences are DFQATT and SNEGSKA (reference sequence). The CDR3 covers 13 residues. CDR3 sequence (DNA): TGCAGTGCCACGCGGACCTCTAATGAAAAACTGTTTTTT. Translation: CSATRTSNEKLFF.

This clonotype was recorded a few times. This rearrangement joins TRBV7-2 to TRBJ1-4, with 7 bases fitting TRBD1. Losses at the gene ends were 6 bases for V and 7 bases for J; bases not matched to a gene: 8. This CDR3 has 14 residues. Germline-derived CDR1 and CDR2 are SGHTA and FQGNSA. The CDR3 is CASSHRGFGEKLFF. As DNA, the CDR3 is TGTGCCAGCAGTCACAGGGGCTTCGGTGAAAAACTGTTTTTT.

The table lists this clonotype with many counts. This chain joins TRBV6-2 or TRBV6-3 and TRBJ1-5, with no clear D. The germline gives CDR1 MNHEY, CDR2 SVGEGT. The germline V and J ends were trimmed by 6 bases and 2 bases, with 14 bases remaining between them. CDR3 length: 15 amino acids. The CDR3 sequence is CASSTYRVGNQPQHF. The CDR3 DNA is TGTGCCAGCAGCACTTACCGGGTCGGCAATCAGCCCCAGCATTTT.

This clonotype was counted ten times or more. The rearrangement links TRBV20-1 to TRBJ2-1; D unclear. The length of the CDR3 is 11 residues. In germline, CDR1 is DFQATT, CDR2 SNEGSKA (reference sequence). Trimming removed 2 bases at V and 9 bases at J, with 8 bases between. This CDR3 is CSARWIGEQFF. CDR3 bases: TGCAGTGCTAGATGGATCGGTGAGCAGTTCTTC.

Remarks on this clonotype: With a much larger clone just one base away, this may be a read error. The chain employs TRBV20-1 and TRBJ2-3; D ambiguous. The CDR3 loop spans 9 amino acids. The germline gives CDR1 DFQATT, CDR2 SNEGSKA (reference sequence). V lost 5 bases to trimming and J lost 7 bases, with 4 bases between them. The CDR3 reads CSAPYTQYF. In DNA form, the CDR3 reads TGCAGTGCTCCCTATACGCAGTATTTT.

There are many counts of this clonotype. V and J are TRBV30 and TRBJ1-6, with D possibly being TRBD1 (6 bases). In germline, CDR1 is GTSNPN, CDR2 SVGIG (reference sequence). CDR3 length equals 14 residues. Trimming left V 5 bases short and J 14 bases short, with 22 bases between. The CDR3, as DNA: TGTGCCTGGGATCCCCGGGACATCCGACGGGCCCTCCACTTT. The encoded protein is CAWDPRDIRRALHF.

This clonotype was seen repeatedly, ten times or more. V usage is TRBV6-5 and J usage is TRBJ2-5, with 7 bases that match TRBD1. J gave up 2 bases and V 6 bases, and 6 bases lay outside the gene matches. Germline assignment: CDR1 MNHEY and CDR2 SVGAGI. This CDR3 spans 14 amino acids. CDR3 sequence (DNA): TGTGCCAGCAGCAGGGGGACGTATCAAGAGACCCAGTACTTC. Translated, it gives CASSRGTYQETQYF.